These 8 T cell receptor beta chains were all obtained from the same sample, sequenced in a study of T cell responses to AZD1222 COVID-19 vaccine. Generated by immunoSEQ multiplex PCR, the TCRdb table keeps only in-frame clones and is missing some. The sample includes 200,000 or so clones, approximately 90% of them seen just once. The material sequenced was peripheral blood, taken on day 0 of AZD1222 vaccination. The receptors derive from an adult in good health.

The chain recombines TRBV7-9 with TRBJ2-7, with 9 bases identical to TRBD1. This CDR3 is built from 16 residues. Germline values: CDR1 SEHNR, CDR2 FQNEAQ (reference sequence). V lost 2 bases and J lost 0; bases outside the gene matches: 5. CDR3 coding DNA: TGTGCCAGCAGCTTACTGGGACAGGGCAACTCCTACGAGCAGTACTTC. Amino acids: CASSLLGQGNSYEQYF.

The chain combines TRBV7-2 with TRBJ1-2, with 7 bases lining up with TRBD1. From germline, CDR1 is SGHTA and CDR2 FQGNSA. The CDR3 extends over 11 amino acids. Trimming removed 5 bases from V and 13 bases from J; junction bases left unmatched: 7. The CDR3 region is CASSNRQGATF. In DNA form, the CDR3 reads TGTGCCAGCAGCAACCGACAGGGAGCCACCTTC.

This rearrangement joins TRBV4-1 to TRBJ2-1; 9 bases map to TRBD2. Germline values: CDR1 MGHRA, CDR2 YSYEKL. V lost 1 base and J lost 7; bases outside the gene matches: 8. The CDR3 extends over 16 amino acids. CDR3 nucleotide sequence: TGCGCCAGCAGCCAAGCCGGGACTAGCCCTATAAATGAGCAGTTCTTC. It encodes CASSQAGTSPINEQFF.

This chain links TRBV19 with TRBJ2-7; D ambiguous. CDR3 length: 14 residues. The V gene lost 5 bases and the J gene lost 4 bases, with 15 bases spanning the gap. CDR1 and CDR2 (germline): LNHDA, SQIVND (reference sequence). DNA of the CDR3: TGTGCCAGTAGTTTCGGGCCCCTCGGGTACGAGCAGTACTTC. It encodes CASSFGPLGYEQYF.

V gene TRBV28 combines with J gene TRBJ1-1; no clear D. CDR1 is MDHEN, CDR2 SYDVKM, per germline. The CDR3 sequence is 8 residues long. V lost 9 bases, J lost 8 bases, and 4 bases lay in between. The CDR3 sequence is CARAEAFF. The CDR3 DNA sequence: TGTGCCAGGGCGGAAGCTTTCTTT.

The V gene is TRBV7-9, the J gene TRBJ2-7; D is ambiguous. V dropped 0 bases and J dropped 6 bases, with 12 bases sitting between them. CDR1 and CDR2 from the germline V gene are SEHNR and FQNEAQ (reference sequence). This CDR3 has 14 residues. CDR3 residues: CASSLARLGSEQYF. Here the CDR3 DNA reads TGTGCCAGCAGCTTAGCGCGGCTAGGATCCGAGCAGTACTTC.

The V gene is TRBV21-1, the J gene TRBJ1-4; the D call of TRBD1 is as the table states it, not checked on the DNA. TRBV21-1 is marked as a pseudogene. This CDR3 is 22 amino acids long. In DNA form, the CDR3 reads TGTGCCAGCAGCACTCGACAGGGGGAGGACTTAGGGGGCTTTTCAACTAATGAAAAACTGTTTTTT. It translates to CASSTRQGEDLGGFSTNEKLFF.

The CDR3 is CASRGILTSTDTQYF. CDR3 bases: TGTGCCAGTAGAGGGATATTGACTAGCACAGATACGCAGTATTTT. The chain has TRBV19 and TRBJ2-3; D gene unclear. V lost 6 bases and J lost 0, with 13 bases in between. The length of the CDR3 is 15 residues. The V gene's germline CDR1 is LNHDA and CDR2 SQIVND (reference sequence).